This entry is about one T cell receptor (beta chain). A read error may produce the germline difference seen at one junction end. Participant-given clinical history determined each cohort assignment. The data originate from a study of blood T cell repertoires in COVID-19. Overall study context: The samples span acute and convalescent COVID-19 from the United States, Italy and Spain.

Original data processing: Scientists estimated how many nucleated cells there were by amplifying reference gene primers. This table comes from immunoSEQ multiplex PCR, and its TCRdb copy is limited to in-frame clones, with some not included. D and trimming were read from the DNA, whereas the V and J calls and clone size are those reported in that table. Of 300,000 to 400,000 clones listed, approximately 83% are singletons. The sequenced sample consisted of PBMCs or T cells enriched from blood (not recorded which). The TCR comes from a middle-aged woman with acute COVID-19.

The CDR3, as DNA: TGTGCCAGCAGCTCACCGGGACAGGGGCCGACCACTTCCTTC. The encoded protein is CASSSPGQGPTTSF. This rearrangement joins TRBV5-6 to TRBJ2-7, with TRBD1 identical over 10 bases. CDR1 is SGHDT and CDR2 is YYEEEE in the germline V gene. The CDR3 consists of 14 residues.